Below, one T cell receptor beta chain is given with its context. It lacks a known antigen. Base quality data are lacking; no much larger clone is found one base away. This record belongs to a study of cytomegalovirus exposure and HLA in healthy donors (dated by TCRdb to 2015 to 2018). About the full investigation: An earlier analysis of roughly 500 of the donors reported about 290 Gb of sequence data and some 100 million unique TCR beta sequences from around 200 million T cells. Across under 500 genotyped donors of the cohort, an average of about 250,000 unique TCR beta nucleotide sequences per donor were sequenced, and approximately 19% of those sequences were non-productive. In a later analysis, previously published TCR beta repertoires from several hundred donors were re-analyzed and high-resolution HLA genotyping was added so that TCR occurrence patterns could be studied. All discovery cohort repertoires had been generated on a single sequencing platform. About 5 DR-DQ haplotypes were handled as single units for association and clustering, since linkage in the cohort was strong. In an earlier analysis of 587 of the donors, high-throughput TCR beta sequencing was used to judge whether each TCR beta V gene segment behaved as functional or pseudogenic. Around 330 gigabases of sequencing data and 75 million to 85 million unique TCR sequences made up an early release that covered under 750 HLA-typed donors. Among the approximately 400 genotyped donors, 81% belonged to the genetic ancestry cluster associated with self-reported Caucasian donors. A later genetic analysis used genome-wide SNP genotypes for about 60% of the roughly 700 donors, treating that subset as a discovery cohort. The study profiled the T cell repertoires of fewer than 850 subjects by immunosequencing and related them to cytomegalovirus serostatus. The study combined high-throughput TCR immunosequencing, statistical association of individual TCRs with disease status, and machine learning to predict cytomegalovirus infection status. HLA typing covered class I and class II loci at four-digit resolution. Besides the first cohort of hundreds of subjects, a separate validation cohort made up of 120 different subjects was used. Rather than using new phenotypic data, the later analysis identified candidate immune exposures from TCR beta sequences and from how often those sequences occurred across donors. Typing coverage varied by locus: 629-630 donors for A, B, C, DRB1 and DQB1; more than 500 for DQA1; 600 to 610 for DPA1; under 490 for DPB1. Donor age, sex, ethnicity and CMV serostatus were collected together with the repertoire data. The aim of the study was to test whether cataloging public T cell receptors could identify signatures of past pathogen exposure.

The library relied on the immunoSEQ multiplex PCR assay. A mixture of 60 forward primers for TCR Vbeta segments and 13 reverse primers for TCR Jbeta segments was used in the multiplex PCR. The CDR3 region of rearranged TCR beta genes was amplified from genomic DNA with a multiplex PCR assay. The amplified TCR beta libraries were sequenced on the Illumina HiSeq System as 87-base-pair reads. As for the original processing: In a later analysis, tens of millions of unique TCR beta chains were counted across the approximately 620 repertoires, and approximately 11 million of these chains were shared by at least two donors. To remove PCR and sequencing errors, raw reads were error-corrected and collapsed into unique sequences using a nearest-neighbor algorithm that merged closely related sequences. CDR3 sequences were aligned to IMGT reference sequences to assign V, D and J gene segments. For a sequence to be retained, a match of at least six nucleotides to both a V gene segment and a J gene segment was required. A rearrangement counted as productive if the CDR3 had no stop codons and remained in frame with V and J, and every other rearrangement counted as non-productive. CDR3 was defined according to IMGT convention as the region running from the second conserved V-encoded cysteine to the conserved J-encoded phenylalanine. In an earlier analysis of approximately 500 of the donors, sequences lacking an unambiguous match to a single V gene segment were excluded. In an earlier analysis of 587 of the donors, V segments were called functional above 56.7% productive rearrangements and were called segregating when the between-donor standard deviation exceeded 5%. A statistical classification framework was developed to diagnose cytomegalovirus status using the catalog of TCR beta chain sequences. In a later analysis, TCR nucleotide sequences were compared against IMGT/GENE-DB human TR gene sequences so that V and J genes could be assigned. Using the TCRdist pipeline, a later analysis assigned CDR3 sequences along with most-parsimonious VDJ recombination scenarios. In a later analysis, every TCR beta chain was defined by the combination of its CDR3 amino acid sequence and its V-gene family, and reads without a unique V-gene family were dropped. A later analysis removed 550 to 650 highly shared, low-generation-probability nucleotide sequences to deal with suspected cross-contamination and a sequencing artifact. In a later analysis, a clonal expansion index was calculated for each public chain from normalized within-repertoire ranks of inferred template counts. Generation probabilities in a later analysis came from a VDJ recombination model fitted to out-of-frame rearrangements, and those results were checked against IGoR. A later analysis scored TCR-TCR, TCR-HLA and TCR-CMV co-occurrence with hypergeometric tests, applying a repertoire-size bias correction to TCR pairs. False discovery rates were estimated in a later analysis by permuting HLA or CMV assignments 20 times. In a later analysis, co-occurring TCRs were grouped using DBSCAN, with TCRdist sequence similarity added in when clustering inside HLA-allele-positive subsets. Repertoires with fewer than 30,000 or more than 120,000 public chains were left out of co-occurrence clustering, as were five repertoires with anomalous nucleotide sharing. TCRdb retrieved this table from immuneACCESS and kept in-frame rearrangements only. Not all clones are present; in checked studies, unresolved V genes account for under half, and no reason is known for the remainder. V and J calls and clone size are copied from that table; D and trimming were computed from the DNA. The sample table lists approximately 140,000 clones, around 80% of them with a count of one. The ten biggest clones cover about 3.4% of the sample.

The research as a whole found: The sequencing pipeline was judged likely to have produced a cluster of highly shared sequence variants as a technical artifact. An association between a missense DCLRE1C variant and V-gene and J-gene trimming of TCR beta chains was found in a later genetic analysis and replicated in an independent cohort. Because counts were too low, more than 15 rarely observed V segments, including chromosome 9 orphons, were left out of the earlier analysis of several hundred of the donors. Because HLA typing was missing for some donors at each locus, association tests included only the typed subset. In a later analysis, HLA-associated TCR beta chains were found to be more clonally expanded and to have lower generation probabilities than equally common non-associated chains. Linkage disequilibrium might explain the correlated functional status among segregating V segments, but an unknown experimental factor could not be ruled out. In this cohort, only TCR beta chains were sequenced, and detectable features were limited by the absence of alpha or paired-chain data. CMV serostatus was the only immune exposure information available for the cohort. A further reported finding was that TCR beta sequences accurately predicted the HLA-A and HLA-B alleles for most subjects in the first cohort. In a later analysis, the rate of TCR association differed among HLA loci, with DRB1 alleles having the most associated TCRs and HLA-C alleles having the fewest. It was suggested by the authors that the approach could potentially be generalized to other disease states and immunological phenotypes. Most CMV-associated TCR beta chains appeared to be HLA-restricted in a later analysis, and the HLA associations seemed to be driven largely by CMV exposure. Because the 87-base-pair reads could not distinguish some IMGT-functional V segments, including TRBV6-2 and TRBV6-3, those segments were excluded. Most TCR sequences were observed very rarely across donors, whereas some public TCRs were present in many individuals. Presence/absence analyses assumed roughly uniform sequencing depth across donors, an assumption that may not hold. Broadly in line with IMGT annotations, most TCR beta V segments showed up in productive rearrangements about 87% or about 30% of the time in an earlier analysis of a few hundred of the donors. In a later analysis, some 18,000 TCR beta sequences were associated with specific HLA alleles at a false discovery rate of 0.05. Strong co-occurrence of HLA alleles, especially DR and DQ, made assigning TCR associations to individual alleles difficult. In vitro tests confirmed that three of the cytomegalovirus-associated TCR beta chains recognize cytomegalovirus antigens. The classifier was reported to diagnose cytomegalovirus status with high specificity and sensitivity in both the original and validation cohorts. The study listed over 150 TCR beta chains as associated with cytomegalovirus. A later genetic analysis reported fewer N-insertions in productive TCRs among donors in an Asian-associated ancestry cluster than the roughly 650-donor mean. Several of the top co-occurrence clusters appeared to be linked to parvovirus B19, influenza, CMV and Epstein-Barr virus, according to a later analysis.

The CDR3, cysteine through phenylalanine, is 15 amino acids long. CDR3 DNA is the only sequence kept; it has 45 bases, read in frame from the first base. CDR1 and CDR2 are drawn from the germline V gene: MNHNS, SASEGT. Trimming leaves V shorter by 7 bases and J shorter by 5 bases, with the junction holding 8 bases beyond the gene matches. The cohort comprised several hundred healthy bone marrow donors. At the time of sampling, every cohort member was nominally healthy, though immune exposures that went unrecorded were likely present. The donor tested CMV seropositive, placing the donor among the roughly 300 seropositive members of the cohort. A peripheral blood sample was provided by each donor, and peripheral blood mononuclear cells were used for TCR beta sequencing. The Qiagen DNeasy Blood Extraction Kit was used to extract genomic DNA from the blood cell samples.

The TCR comes from a young man in good health and CMV-seropositive. The rearranged chain carries TRBV6-1 and TRBJ2-2, and TRBD2 aligns with 9 junction nucleotides. The specimen was PBMCs. The bases are TGTGCCAGCACTCGTCTGGCGGGAGGGACCGGGGAGCTGTTTTTT. Its amino acids are CASTRLAGGTGELFF.